This T cell receptor (beta chain) was sequenced for a study of blood T cell repertoires in COVID-19. Original methodology: Reference gene primer amplification gave nucleated cell count estimates. Clones were sequenced by immunoSEQ multiplex PCR, and TCRdb holds only the in-frame ones, with some missing. The V and J calls and clone size are taken from that table; D and trimming were inferred from the DNA. The sample has approximately 140,000 clones; approximately 80% are singletons. This clone was recorded a few times. Germline V gene lookup returns CDR1 SGHVS and CDR2 FNYEAQ. The CDR3 is 15 residues long. Unmatched junction bases numbered 7, after V lost 1 base and J lost 5 bases.

The rearrangement uses TRBV7-6 and TRBJ2-7; 8 bases fit TRBD2. This sequence originates from a man between 70 and 80 years old with acute or convalescent COVID-19. The sample comprised peripheral blood. In nucleotides, the CDR3 is TGTGCCAGCAGCTTAGGAGCGACGGGGGGGGACGAGCAGTACTTC. Translating gives CASSLGATGGDEQYF.